The 3 T cell receptor beta chains in this list originate from one sample, sequenced in a study of shared clonotypes between healthy human individuals. The naive CD8 subset, CD45RO-negative cells positively selected for CCR7, excluded terminally differentiated effector memory CD45RA+ cells. Some clones are missing from TCRdb's copy, which holds only in-frame ones; the method was immunoSEQ multiplex PCR. Among hundreds of thousands of clones, around 96% were seen once, and the ten largest hold more than 0.085%. The sequencing sample was made of naive CD8+ T cells sorted from blood. The receptors here all came from a woman aged 25 to 39 in good health.

The V gene is TRBV28, the J gene TRBJ2-3; 13 bases match TRBD2. The CDR3 sequence is 16 residues long. Germline trimming cut 6 bases from V and 3 bases from J; bases unmatched to any gene: 6. Germline-derived CDR1 and CDR2 are MDHEN and SYDVKM. The CDR3 sequence: CASRSGTSGKTDTQYF. The CDR3 DNA reads as TGTGCCAGCAGATCCGGGACTAGCGGGAAGACAGATACGCAGTATTTT. The variable domain in full, with the rest retrieved from reference TRBV28 and TRBJ2-3, is DVKVTQSSRYLVKRTGEKVFLECVQDMDHENMFWYRQDPGLGLRLIYFSYDVKMKEKGDIPEGYSVSREKKERFSLILESASTNQTSMYLCASRSGTSGKTDTQYFGPGTRLTVL.

J is TRBJ2-4 and V is TRBV6-5, with D tentatively TRBD2 (6 bases). Germline V gives CDR1 MNHEY, CDR2 SVGAGI. Trimming left V 0 bases short and J 3 bases short, with 9 bases between. There are 15 residues in the CDR3. This chain's CDR3 is CASSYSAGLKNIQYF. DNA of the CDR3: TGTGCCAGCAGTTACTCGGCGGGGCTCAAAAACATTCAGTACTTC.

This chain links TRBV28 with TRBJ1-1; no firm D call. Looked up from germline, CDR1 is MDHEN and CDR2 is SYDVKM. The CDR3 covers 13 residues. Trimming took 5 bases from V and 2 from J, leaving 9 bases between them. DNA for the CDR3: TGTGCCAGCAGTAAGACGGGTAACACTGAAGCTTTCTTT. Protein sequence: CASSKTGNTEAFF.